The 24 T cell receptor beta chains listed next were all sequenced from one sample in a study of shared clonotypes between healthy human individuals. Sequencing used immunoSEQ multiplex PCR; TCRdb keeps in-frame clones, though not all of them. The sample gives around 1.9 million clones, roughly 93% of which show up once; 1.5% to 2% is in the top ten. CD8 cells classed as naive were CD45RO-negative and positively selected for CCR7, excluding terminally differentiated effector memory CD45RA+ cells. The sample taken for sequencing was naive CD8+ T cells from PBMCs. Every receptor here comes from a man aged 18 to 29 in good health. Some clones in this sample may be carry-over from other donors' samples.

In the case of this clone: The junction does not match germline at one end; this may be a read error. DNA for the CDR3: TGTGCCAGCAGTGAGAAGACAGGGGGCTCCCACGAGCAGTACTTC. It specifies CASSEKTGGSHEQYF. The chain is built from TRBV2 and TRBJ2-7, with 10 positions matching TRBD1. There are 15 residues in the CDR3. The germline V gene has CDR1 SNHLY and CDR2 FYNNEI. Variable domain in full (rest from reference TRBV2 and TRBJ2-7): EPEVTQTPSHQVTQMGQEVILRCVPISNHLYFYWYRQILGQKVEFLVSFYNNEISEKSEIFDDQFSVERPDGSNFTLKIRSTKLEDSAMYFCASSEKTGGSHEQYFGPGTRLTVT.

This sequence joins TRBV27 and TRBJ2-7; D assignment may be TRBD1 or TRBD2 (5 bases each). Per germline, CDR1 MNHEY and CDR2 SMNVEV (reference sequence). Trimming shortened V by 8 bases and J by 5 bases, and 19 bases separated the two germline ends. CDR3 length: 14 amino acids. The CDR3 DNA sequence: TGTGCCAGCTATGGGACCAACCGGCGGCACGAGCAGTACTTC. Amino acids: CASYGTNRRHEQYF.

The chain combines TRBV30 with TRBJ2-7; D unclear. Trimming pared 5 bases from V and 7 bases from J, leaving 9 bases between. CDR3 length equals 10 residues. The germline gives CDR1 GTSNPN, CDR2 SVGIG (reference sequence). This CDR3 is CAWGYTEQYF. The DNA for the CDR3 is TGTGCCTGGGGTTATACAGAGCAGTACTTC. Using reference TRBV30 and TRBJ2-7 for the parts outside the CDR3, the full variable domain is SQTIHQWPATLVQPVGSPLSLECTVEGTSNPNLYWYRQAAGRGLQLLFYSVGIGQISSEVPQNLSASRPQDRQFILSSKKLLLSDSGFYLCAWGYTEQYFGPGTRLTVT.

This chain uses TRBV9 with TRBJ2-7; no reliable D call. V was clipped by 0 bases and J by 5 bases, with 9 bases between them. Germline assignment: CDR1 SGDLS and CDR2 YYNGEE. The CDR3 has 13 residues. This chain's CDR3 is CASSVEPRDEQYF. In DNA form, the CDR3 reads TGTGCCAGCAGCGTAGAGCCTCGGGACGAGCAGTACTTC.

The chain combines TRBV5-1 with TRBJ2-7; tentatively, D is TRBD1 (6 bases). Germline CDR1 is SGHRS and CDR2 is YFSETQ. Trimming removed 5 bases at V and 3 bases at J, with 15 bases between. This CDR3 is 14 amino acids long. CDR3 nucleotide sequence: TGCGCCAGCAGTACTACAGGGCAGCGCTACGAGCAGTACTTC. This codes for CASSTTGQRYEQYF.

The rearrangement uses TRBV6-6 and TRBJ1-4; D is ambiguous. CDR1 and CDR2 from the germline V gene are MNHNY and SVGAGI (reference sequence). The CDR3 has 16 residues. Trimming removed 6 bases at V and 0 bases at J, with 14 bases between. The DNA of the CDR3 is TGTGCCAGCAGCCTCGACCGTATGGCAACTAATGAAAAACTGTTTTTT. It encodes CASSLDRMATNEKLFF.

The chain recombines TRBV7-3 with TRBJ1-1; D unclear. The CDR3 runs to 14 residues. Trimming pared 0 bases from V and 1 base from J, leaving 6 bases between. CDR1 SGHTA and CDR2 FQGTGA come from the germline V gene. As DNA, the CDR3 is TGTGCCAGCAGCTTAACAAAGGGGAACACTGAAGCTTTCTTT. Translated: CASSLTKGNTEAFF.

V gene TRBV4-2 combines with J gene TRBJ1-4; 7 positions match TRBD1. Germline loops: CDR1 LGHNA, CDR2 YNFKEQ. The ends lost 1 base at V and 7 bases at J; junction bases unmatched: 3. There are 14 residues in the CDR3. This CDR3 reads CASSQGGGGEKLFF. The CDR3, as DNA: TGTGCCAGCAGCCAAGGAGGGGGCGGTGAAAAACTGTTTTTT.

This chain uses TRBV5-4 with TRBJ2-5; 7 bases fit TRBD2. The CDR3 length is 15 residues. V lost 5 bases to trimming and J lost 3 bases; unmatched junction nucleotides: 10. Germline V CDR1 and CDR2: SGHNT, YYREEE (reference sequence). The chain's CDR3 is CASRLGGGRKETQYF. In DNA form, the CDR3 reads TGTGCCAGCAGGCTGGGGGGGGGAAGAAAAGAGACCCAGTACTTC.

This chain uses TRBV4-1 with TRBJ2-7; TRBD1 agrees at 8 bases. The V and J ends lost 4 bases and 6 bases, in that order; junction bases with no gene match: 14. The germline V gene encodes CDR1 MGHRA and CDR2 YSYEKL. This CDR3 is built from 16 residues. The CDR3 sequence: CASSPLVGQGSGEQYF. In DNA form, the CDR3 reads TGCGCCAGCAGCCCTTTAGTAGGACAGGGATCGGGCGAGCAGTACTTC.

The rearrangement uses TRBV7-6 and TRBJ2-7; perhaps TRBD2 as D (6 bases). The length of the CDR3 is 18 residues. Germline CDR1 is SGHVS and CDR2 is FNYEAQ. Trimming shortened V by 0 bases and J by 0 bases, and 18 bases separated the two germline ends. As DNA, the CDR3 is TGTGCCAGCAGCTTAGCGCGGGGATCAGGCTTCAGCTCCTACGAGCAGTACTTC. The encoded protein is CASSLARGSGFSSYEQYF.

J is TRBJ1-5 and V is TRBV11-2; possibly TRBD1 for D (5 bases). The CDR3 contains 15 residues. V shed 5 bases and J shed 0 bases, with 11 bases lying between them. In germline, CDR1 is SGHAT, CDR2 FQNNGV. CDR3 DNA: TGTGCCAGCAGCGAAGGGGCCTATAGCAATCAGCCCCAGCATTTT. Amino acid sequence: CASSEGAYSNQPQHF. The full variable domain, its missing parts supplied by reference TRBV11-2 and TRBJ1-5, is EAGVAQSPRYKIIEKRQSVAFWCNPISGHATLYWYQQILGQGPKLLIQFQNNGVVDDSQLPKDRFSAERLKGVDSTLKIQPAKLEDSAVYLCASSEGAYSNQPQHFGDGTRLSIL.

This clone was detected once. The chain carries TRBV4-1 and TRBJ1-2, with 8 nucleotides matching TRBD1. J gave up 4 bases and V 3 bases, and 13 bases lay outside the gene matches. The CDR3 contains 17 residues. Germline CDR1 reads MGHRA; CDR2 reads YSYEKL. CDR3 in DNA: TGCGCCAGCAGCCACCCTGAGCCCGGACAGGGAAGCTATGGCTACACCTTC. This gives the protein CASSHPEPGQGSYGYTF.

This clone was found once. The chain links TRBV4-1 to TRBJ1-2, with D possibly being TRBD1 (5 bases). Germline loops: CDR1 MGHRA, CDR2 YSYEKL. V gave up 0 bases and J gave up 2 bases, with 13 bases separating them. The CDR3 covers 16 residues. The CDR3 is CASSQDWAGRNYGYTF. The CDR3 bases are TGCGCCAGCAGCCAAGATTGGGCAGGGCGAAACTATGGCTACACCTTC.

V gene TRBV2 combines with J gene TRBJ2-7; the D call may be TRBD1 or TRBD2 (5 bases each). Trimming took off 9 bases at V and 3 bases at J, with 15 bases between the two ends. Germline CDR1 reads SNHLY; CDR2 reads FYNNEI. This CDR3 contains 13 residues. The CDR3 loop is CASTGPPVYEQYF. CDR3 nucleotides: TGTGCCAGTACGGGACCACCGGTCTACGAGCAGTACTTC.

As regards this clone: An end of the junction differs from the germline gene, which may be a read error. The sample holds other DNA sequences that translate to the same CDR3. V and J are TRBV29-1 and TRBJ2-7; no reliable D call. CDR3 length: 12 amino acids. Germline V gene sequence: CDR1 SQVTM, CDR2 ANQGSEA. CDR3 nucleotide sequence: TGCAGCGTTCTTGAAAGAGATTACGAACAGTACTTC. Amino acids: CSVLERDYEQYF.

This clone was seen a single time. The chain employs TRBV7-3 and TRBJ2-3; D might be TRBD1 or TRBD2, each matching 5 bases. Germline V gene data show CDR1 as SGHTA and CDR2 as FQGTGA. The CDR3 totals 14 residues. V lost 5 bases to trimming and J lost 3 bases, with 12 bases between them. CDR3 in DNA: TGTGCCAGCAGCCTCCGGGACGGAACAGATACGCAGTATTTT. Translated: CASSLRDGTDTQYF.

A word on this clone: The sample has other DNA sequences that encode this CDR3 too. The V gene is TRBV27, the J gene TRBJ2-3; 7 nucleotides align to TRBD2. The CDR3 contains 14 residues. Germline CDR1 is MNHEY and CDR2 is SMNVEV (reference sequence). The J segment lost 4 bases and the V segment lost 3 bases, leaving 4 bases of the junction unmatched. The CDR3 DNA reads TGTGCCAGCAGTTTCGGACGGGGGGCAGATACGCAGTATTTT. This encodes CASSFGRGADTQYF.

The V and J genes are TRBV27 and TRBJ1-2; TRBD1 agrees at 7 bases. The CDR3 loop spans 15 amino acids. The V gene's germline CDR1 is MNHEY and CDR2 SMNVEV (reference sequence). V lost 6 bases and J lost 2; bases outside the gene matches: 9. The CDR3 here is CASRQKGARNYGYTF. CDR3 bases: TGTGCCAGCAGGCAAAAGGGGGCGCGGAACTATGGCTACACCTTC.

To note about this clone: In the same sample, other DNA sequences code for this CDR3. V usage is TRBV15 and J usage is TRBJ1-5; D is ambiguous. Germline V lookup: CDR1 LNHNV, CDR2 YYDKDF (reference sequence). V lost 0 bases and J lost 7, with 7 bases in between. The CDR3 has 13 residues. The CDR3 DNA reads TGTGCCACCAGCAGAGATCGGTCCCAGCCCCAGCATTTT. It encodes CATSRDRSQPQHF.

This chain links TRBV7-2 with TRBJ1-1; 7 bases align to TRBD1. Germline V CDR1 and CDR2: SGHTA, FQGNSA. The V gene end was trimmed by 9 bases and the J gene end by 9 bases; junction bases not matched to a gene: 16. The CDR3 consists of 14 residues. CDR3: CASRPSGGRGQAFF. The DNA for the CDR3 is TGTGCCAGTCGACCCTCCGGGGGGAGGGGGCAAGCTTTCTTT.

The V gene is TRBV16, the J gene TRBJ2-3; 8 bases align to TRBD1. CDR1 is KGHSY, CDR2 FQNENV, per germline. V was pared by 4 bases and J by 1 base, with 13 bases of the junction left unmatched. The CDR3 is 18 amino acids. The CDR3 loop reads CASSRAPDYRGGTDTQYF. CDR3 coding DNA: TGTGCCAGCAGCCGAGCTCCAGATTACAGGGGGGGCACAGATACGCAGTATTTT.

This clone appeared a single time. The genes are TRBV27 and TRBJ2-5, with TRBD2 matching over 7 bases. CDR1 MNHEY and CDR2 SMNVEV come from the germline V gene (reference sequence). There are 16 residues in the CDR3. The V segment lost 5 bases and the J segment 2 bases; nucleotides outside the gene matches: 11. CDR3 protein: CASSDRVGGYQETQYF. The CDR3, as DNA: TGTGCCAGCAGTGACCGAGTGGGGGGGTATCAAGAGACCCAGTACTTC.

The chain combines TRBV15 with TRBJ2-1, with TRBD2 matching 8 bases. The trim removed 5 bases at V and 9 bases at J, leaving 6 bases unmatched. The length of the CDR3 is 13 residues. Germline V gene data show CDR1 as LNHNV and CDR2 as YYDKDF (reference sequence). The CDR3 protein is CATSQREQGEQFF. CDR3 in DNA: TGTGCCACCAGCCAGCGGGAGCAGGGTGAGCAGTTCTTC.